The present T cell receptor beta chain was sequenced within a study of CD8 T cells in Susac syndrome. General study results and limits: TCR sequencing and HLA analysis covered a relatively small number of individuals.

Germline assignment: CDR1 DFQATT and CDR2 SNEGSKA (reference sequence). The CDR3 runs 12 residues. Trimming pared 2 bases from V and 4 bases from J, leaving 7 bases between. As to this clonotype: The antigen remains undetermined.

Roughly 0.5 to 1 ug RNA was reverse transcribed with random hexamers. An immunoSEQ multiplex PCR amplified TCR beta CDR3 over 54 Vbeta and 13 Jbeta. From the immunoSEQ multiplex PCR reads, TCRdb called clonotypes with MiXCR, one entry per CDR3 protein. Of around 190,000 distinct CDR3 sequences listed, 95% are singletons. What was sequenced was CD4+ T cells from PBMCs. This rearrangement joins TRBV20-1 to TRBJ2-3; a weak D match, TRBD1 (5 bases). The source is a human donor in good health. The CDR3 is CSARPGSDTQYF. The CDR3 DNA is TGCAGTGCTAGACCAGGGTCAGATACGCAGTATTTT.